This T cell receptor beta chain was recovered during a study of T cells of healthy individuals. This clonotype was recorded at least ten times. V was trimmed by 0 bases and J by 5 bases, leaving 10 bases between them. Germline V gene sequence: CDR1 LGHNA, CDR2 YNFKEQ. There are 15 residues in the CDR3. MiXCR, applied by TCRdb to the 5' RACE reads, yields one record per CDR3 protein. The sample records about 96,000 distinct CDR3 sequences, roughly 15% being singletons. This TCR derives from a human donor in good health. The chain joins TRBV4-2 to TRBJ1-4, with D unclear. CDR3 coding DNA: TGTGCCAGCAGCCAAGAGTGGCAGACAAATGAAAAACTGTTTTTT. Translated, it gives CASSQEWQTNEKLFF.